There are a few counts of the clone carrying this TCR beta chain. As yet, its antigen is unknown. This entry comes from a study of T cells after posttransplantation cyclophosphamide. General study findings and limits: TRB clonality was highly associated with recipient CMV seropositivity and reactivation.

Germline V gene sequence: CDR1 LGHNA, CDR2 YNFKEQ. The V gene lost 4 bases and the J gene lost 1 base, with 17 bases spanning the gap. CDR3 length: 17 residues. The assay was immunoSEQ multiplex PCR, and TCRdb's table has in-frame clones only and misses some. The sample lists fewer than 25,000 clones, more than 75% occurring once. The sample consisted of PBMCs. The sequence was collected from a woman aged 55-69 years with a blood cancer, CMV-positive, and with a related stem cell donor. V usage is TRBV4-2 and J usage is TRBJ2-1; tentatively, D is TRBD2 (5 bases). The CDR3 region has the DNA TGTGCCAGCAGCCTCGTACTAGGGTTTGGTTCCTACAATGAGCAGTTCTTC. This gives the protein CASSLVLGFGSYNEQFF.